Presented here are 18 T cell receptor beta chains from one specimen sequenced in a study of cytomegalovirus exposure and HLA in healthy donors. PCR employed 60 Vbeta and 13 Jbeta primers. Method: immunoSEQ multiplex PCR; TCRdb's copy keeps in-frame clones and lacks some. The repertoire includes 150,000 to 200,000 clones, 70% to 90% of them detected once, and under 2% sits in the top ten. The sequencing sample was made of PBMCs. The receptors stem from a woman aged 18-29 years in good health and CMV-seronegative.

This clone was detected a few times. The J gene is TRBJ1-1, the V gene TRBV19; a weak D match, TRBD1 (5 bases). V lost 5 bases and J 1 base, leaving 14 bases between the germline ends. CDR1 is LNHDA, CDR2 SQIVND, per germline (reference sequence). This CDR3 contains 15 residues. CDR3 bases: TGTGCCAGTAGTCAGCCCGGCAGGGCGAACACTGAAGCTTTCTTT. This codes for CASSQPGRANTEAFF.

This clone showed up just a few times. This rearrangement joins TRBV29-1 to TRBJ2-2; D is ambiguous. There are 13 residues in the CDR3. Germline-derived CDR1 and CDR2 are SQVTM and ANQGSEA. Trimming removed 5 bases from V and 0 bases from J, with 7 bases in between. For the CDR3, the DNA is TGCAGCGTTACAGAAGCGAACACCGGGGAGCTGTTTTTT. As protein: CSVTEANTGELFF.

The chain has TRBV7-9 and TRBJ1-4; tentative D call: TRBD1 (6 bases). Germline V gene lookup returns CDR1 SEHNR and CDR2 FQNEAQ (reference sequence). V was cut by 2 bases and J by 6 bases, with 7 bases left in between. This CDR3 has 13 amino acids. The CDR3 loop reads CASSLSGDEKLFF. The DNA for the CDR3 is TGTGCCAGCAGCTTATCAGGGGATGAAAAACTGTTTTTT.

For the CDR3, the DNA is TGTGCCAGCAGTGAAAGCAGGGACAGGAGAAAGCCCCAGCATTTT. Translation gives CASSESRDRRKPQHF. The rearrangement uses TRBV6-1 and TRBJ1-5, with 8 positions matching TRBD1. CDR3 size: 15 residues. After removal of 2 bases from V and 8 bases from J, the junction contained 8 bases not matched to a gene. CDR1 and CDR2 from the germline V gene are MNHNS and SASEGT.

The chain has TRBV5-1 and TRBJ2-5; the match to TRBD1 covers 9 bases. The germline V gene encodes CDR1 SGHRS and CDR2 YFSETQ. CDR3 length equals 16 residues. Trimming at V came to 1 base and at J to 5 bases, leaving 9 bases not matched to a gene. CDR3 region: CASSLQHRGRGETQYF. The CDR3 region has the DNA TGCGCCAGCAGCTTGCAGCACAGGGGGCGCGGGGAGACCCAGTACTTC.

Here the CDR3 reads CASHGQSTMNTEAFF. In DNA form, the CDR3 reads TGTGCCAGCCATGGACAGAGTACCATGAACACTGAAGCTTTCTTT. The V call is TRBV19, the J call TRBJ1-1, with D possibly TRBD1 on 6 matching bases. The germline V gene encodes CDR1 LNHDA and CDR2 SQIVND (reference sequence). Between the trimmed V and J ends, which lost 9 bases and 0 bases, there was a span of 17 bases. The CDR3 is made up of 15 amino acids.

The rearrangement uses TRBV10-3 and TRBJ2-7; D not certain. Germline loops: CDR1 ENHRY, CDR2 SYGVKD. The CDR3 has 14 amino acids. Trimming pared 4 bases from V and 5 bases from J, leaving 15 bases between. CDR3 in amino acids: CAISVQALAHEQYF. CDR3 nucleotides: TGTGCCATCAGTGTGCAAGCCCTCGCCCACGAGCAGTACTTC.

This rearrangement joins TRBV28 to TRBJ2-3; D remains ambiguous. Trimming took off 2 bases at V and 9 bases at J, with 12 bases between the two ends. CDR3 length: 13 residues. Germline loops: CDR1 MDHEN, CDR2 SYDVKM. As DNA, the CDR3 is TGTGCCAGCAGTTTAGTCTGGAGAGAGACGCAGTATTTT. The encoded protein is CASSLVWRETQYF. Drawing the rest from reference TRBV28 and TRBJ2-3, the complete variable domain is DVKVTQSSRYLVKRTGEKVFLECVQDMDHENMFWYRQDPGLGLRLIYFSYDVKMKEKGDIPEGYSVSREKKERFSLILESASTNQTSMYLCASSLVWRETQYFGPGTRLTVL.

The chain links TRBV29-1 to TRBJ1-5; TRBD1 might be the D (6 bases). Trimming cost V 6 bases and J 4 bases, with 13 bases left between them. This CDR3 is built from 13 residues. Germline CDR1 SQVTM, CDR2 ANQGSEA. This CDR3 reads CSVGGRGNQPQHF. CDR3 nucleotides: TGCAGCGTAGGGGGAAGGGGTAATCAGCCCCAGCATTTT.

Details on this clone: A read error may produce the germline difference seen at one junction end. V gene TRBV2 combines with J gene TRBJ1-5, with D perhaps TRBD1 (6 bases). This CDR3 comprises 14 residues. The germline gives CDR1 SNHLY, CDR2 FYNNEI. The CDR3 DNA is TGTGCCAGCAGGGAAGGGGGACTTTATCAGCCCCAGCATTTT. Its protein product is CASREGGLYQPQHF.

This sequence joins TRBV6-6 and TRBJ2-7, with 9 bases identical to TRBD2. With 2 bases clipped from V and 3 bases from J, the junction kept 2 bases outside the gene matches. Germline V gene data show CDR1 as MNHNY and CDR2 as SVGAGI (reference sequence). The CDR3 runs 14 residues. Here the CDR3 reads CASSYASGNYEQYF. The CDR3 bases are TGTGCCAGCAGTTACGCTAGCGGGAACTACGAGCAGTACTTC.

V gene TRBV7-6 combines with J gene TRBJ2-4; D is perhaps TRBD1 (6 bases). V was shortened by 1 base and J by 2 bases, with 9 bases between the two germline ends. The CDR3 has 15 amino acids. Germline V lookup: CDR1 SGHVS, CDR2 FNYEAQ. CDR3 coding DNA: TGTGCCAGCAGCTTAGTACAGGGTTCCAAAAACATTCAGTACTTC. Protein: CASSLVQGSKNIQYF. The entire variable domain, with the rest obtained from reference TRBV7-6 and TRBJ2-4, is as follows: GAGVSQSPRYKVTKRGQDVALRCDPISGHVSLYWYRQALGQGPEFLTYFNYEAQQDKSGLPNDRFSAERPEGSISTLTIQRTEQRDSAMYRCASSLVQGSKNIQYFGAGTRLSVL.

The sample holds a few counts of this clone. This rearrangement joins TRBV6-1 to TRBJ1-2; D possibly corresponds to TRBD1 (6 bases). Between the trimmed V and J ends, which lost 2 bases and 4 bases, there was a span of 14 bases. The CDR3 runs 15 residues. Per the germline V gene, CDR1 is MNHNS and CDR2 is SASEGT. CDR3 nucleotide sequence: TGTGCCAGCAGTGAAAGACAGGCACCCAGCTATGGCTACACCTTC. It yields the protein CASSERQAPSYGYTF.

This clone occurred a few times. V usage is TRBV11-2 and J usage is TRBJ2-7, with a weak D call TRBD2 (5 bases). Per the germline V gene, CDR1 is SGHAT and CDR2 is FQNNGV. The V end lost 3 bases, the J end lost 3 bases, and 12 bases lay between the germline ends. This CDR3 region has 14 residues. CDR3 protein: CASSFGSLGYEQYF. The CDR3 coding sequence is TGTGCCAGCAGCTTTGGGAGTCTCGGCTACGAGCAGTACTTC.

The V and J genes are TRBV15 and TRBJ2-3; TRBD1 matches at 9 bases. Germline V gene sequence: CDR1 LNHNV, CDR2 YYDKDF (reference sequence). Trimming cost V 0 bases and J 0 bases; bases outside gene matches: 7. This CDR3 contains 18 residues. CDR3 sequence: CATSRDGDRVPSTDTQYF. The CDR3 nucleotides read TGTGCCACCAGCAGAGATGGGGACAGGGTTCCTAGCACAGATACGCAGTATTTT.

This chain connects TRBV7-2 to TRBJ2-7; tentatively, D is TRBD2 (5 bases). Trimming removed 4 bases at V and 6 bases at J, with 19 bases between. Germline-derived CDR1 and CDR2 are SGHTA and FQGNSA. The CDR3 runs 15 residues. The CDR3 here is CASSSIARELGEQYF. The CDR3 nucleotides are TGTGCCAGCAGCTCCATAGCGAGAGAATTAGGCGAGCAGTACTTC.

The chain recombines TRBV19 with TRBJ1-4; no definite D call. The CDR3 is 14 amino acids. Between the trimmed V and J ends, which lost 6 bases and 1 base, there was a span of 9 bases. Per the germline V gene, CDR1 is LNHDA and CDR2 is SQIVND (reference sequence). In nucleotides, the CDR3 is TGTGCCAGTAGCCGTCAGGTAACTAATGAAAAACTGTTTTTT. Translation gives CASSRQVTNEKLFF. The full variable domain, completed using reference TRBV19 and TRBJ1-4, is DGGITQSPKYLFRKEGQNVTLSCEQNLNHDAMYWYRQDPGQGLRLIYYSQIVNDFQKGDIAEGYSVSREKKESFPLTVTSAQKNPTAFYLCASSRQVTNEKLFFGSGTQLSVL.

The genes are TRBV14 and TRBJ2-2, with 7 positions matching TRBD1. The CDR3 runs 14 residues. V trimming: 4 bases; J trimming: 7 bases; junction bases outside the gene matches: 6. Germline lookup yields CDR1 SGHDN and CDR2 FVKESK. In DNA form, the CDR3 reads TGTGCCAGCAGCCTTCGACAGGGAATCGGGGAGCTGTTTTTT. It codes for CASSLRQGIGELFF.